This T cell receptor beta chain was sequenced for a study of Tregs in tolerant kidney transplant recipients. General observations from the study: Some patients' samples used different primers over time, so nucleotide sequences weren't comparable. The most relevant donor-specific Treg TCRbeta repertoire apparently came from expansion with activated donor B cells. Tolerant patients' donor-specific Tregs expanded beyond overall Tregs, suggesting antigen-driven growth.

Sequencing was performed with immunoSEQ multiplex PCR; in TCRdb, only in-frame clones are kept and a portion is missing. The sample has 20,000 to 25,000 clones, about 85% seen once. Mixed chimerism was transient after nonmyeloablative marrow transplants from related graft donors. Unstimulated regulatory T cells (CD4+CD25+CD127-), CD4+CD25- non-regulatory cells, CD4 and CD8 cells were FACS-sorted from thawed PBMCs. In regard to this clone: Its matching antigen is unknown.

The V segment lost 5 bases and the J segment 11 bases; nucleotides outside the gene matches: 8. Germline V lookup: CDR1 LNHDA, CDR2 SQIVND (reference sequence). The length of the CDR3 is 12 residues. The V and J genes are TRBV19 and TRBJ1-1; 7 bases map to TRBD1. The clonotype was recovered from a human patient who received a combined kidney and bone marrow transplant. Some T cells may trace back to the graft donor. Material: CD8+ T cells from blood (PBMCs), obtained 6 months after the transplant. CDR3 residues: CASSSADRKAFF. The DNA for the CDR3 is TGTGCCAGTAGTTCCGCGGACAGGAAGGCTTTCTTT. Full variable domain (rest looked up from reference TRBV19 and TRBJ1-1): DGGITQSPKYLFRKEGQNVTLSCEQNLNHDAMYWYRQDPGQGLRLIYYSQIVNDFQKGDIAEGYSVSREKKESFPLTVTSAQKNPTAFYLCASSSADRKAFFGQGTRLTVV.